Listed below are T cell receptor beta chains from one sample, sequenced in a study of spatial heterogeneity in lung cancer. TCRdb independently ran MiXCR on the 5' RACE reads; one entry per CDR3 protein. The sample yields tens of thousands of distinct CDR3 sequences, 10% to 15% seen once. Sequenced material: PBMCs, taken at surgery. These receptor sequences come from a male donor with early-stage non-small cell lung cancer. CDR3s include the opening cysteine and the closing phenylalanine or tryptophan. The D gene is left open where the match is weak. Only some rows state a clone size, as once, few, many or a class for expanded clones.

abundance	v_gene	d_gene	j_gene	CDR3aa	CDR3nt
-	TRBV18	-	TRBJ2-1	CASSPQGADNEQFF	TGTGCCAGCTCACCGCAAGGGGCGGACAATGAGCAGTTCTTC
many	TRBV7-9	TRBD2	TRBJ2-2	CASSFGGLTGELFF	TGTGCCAGCAGCTTCGGGGGACTAACCGGGGAGCTGTTTTTT
-	TRBV2	-	TRBJ2-2	CASFGDTGELFF	TGTGCCAGCTTCGGAGACACCGGGGAGCTGTTTTTT
many	TRBV5-1	-	TRBJ1-5	CASSLDHPGDQPQHF	TGCGCCAGCAGCTTGGACCACCCAGGGGATCAGCCCCAGCATTTT
many	TRBV28	-	TRBJ2-7	CASRPLGESAYEQYF	TGTGCCAGCAGACCTCTCGGGGAGTCAGCCTACGAGCAGTACTTC
few	TRBV7-6	-	TRBJ2-7	CASSLALESAISYEQYF	TGTGCCAGCAGCTTAGCGTTGGAGAGCGCTATATCCTACGAGCAGTACTTC
-	TRBV9	TRBD2	TRBJ2-3	CASSVDDWVGLDTDTQYF	TGTGCCAGCAGCGTAGACGATTGGGTAGGACTAGACACAGATACGCAGTATTTT
few	TRBV5-4	-	TRBJ1-6	CASSPGLVNSPLHF	TGTGCCAGCAGCCCGGGCCTCGTTAATTCACCCCTCCACTTT
few	TRBV6-2/TRBV6-3	-	TRBJ1-5	CASSYPDGDSNQPQHF	TGTGCCAGCAGTTACCCAGACGGAGATAGCAATCAGCCCCAGCATTTT
few	TRBV7-8	TRBD2	TRBJ2-2	CASSPVERGITGELFF	TGTGCCAGCAGCCCCGTGGAGCGGGGGATCACCGGGGAGCTGTTTTTT
-	TRBV11-2	-	TRBJ2-5	CASSLERTTTQYF	TGTGCCAGCAGCTTAGAGAGGACTACGACCCAGTACTTC
many	TRBV9	TRBD2	TRBJ2-1	CASSGYSGGANEQFF	TGTGCCAGCAGCGGATATAGCGGGGGGGCCAATGAGCAGTTCTTC
-	TRBV13	-	TRBJ2-4	CASSADQAKNIQYF	TGTGCCAGCAGCGCCGACCAAGCCAAAAACATTCAGTACTTC
few	TRBV7-9	TRBD1	TRBJ1-1	CASSSTGGLGDTEAFF	TGTGCCAGCAGCTCGACAGGGGGGCTAGGGGACACTGAAGCTTTCTTT
few	TRBV2	-	TRBJ2-7	CASTETGTGPYEQYF	TGTGCCAGCACCGAGACCGGAACAGGGCCCTACGAGCAGTACTTC
many	TRBV5-6	-	TRBJ1-1	CASSLGGRRISTEAFF	TGTGCCAGCAGCTTGGGTGGCAGAAGGATTTCCACTGAAGCTTTCTTT
-	TRBV6-6	TRBD2	TRBJ2-2	CASSYSGTSGSGTGELFF	TGTGCCAGCAGTTACTCAGGGACTAGCGGGAGCGGCACCGGGGAGCTGTTTTTT
-	TRBV12-3/TRBV12-4	-	TRBJ2-3	CASVKTVGITDTQYF	TGTGCCAGCGTAAAGACAGTGGGGATCACAGATACGCAGTATTTT
few	TRBV7-9	-	TRBJ1-1	CASSASGGRGTEAFF	TGTGCCAGCAGCGCTTCCGGGGGGCGCGGGACTGAAGCTTTCTTT
-	TRBV7-2	TRBD1	TRBJ2-1	CASSSRQGANEQFF	TGTGCCAGCAGCTCCAGACAGGGAGCCAATGAGCAGTTCTTC
-	TRBV7-2	TRBD1	TRBJ1-3	CASSPAGQVPGNTIYF	TGTGCCAGCAGCCCAGCGGGACAGGTTCCTGGAAACACCATATATTTT
few	TRBV4-2	-	TRBJ1-6	CASSQEQHNSPLHF	TGTGCCAGCAGCCAAGAACAGCATAATTCACCCCTCCACTTT
-	TRBV20-1	-	TRBJ1-5	CSAETDYSNQPQHF	TGCAGTGCGGAGACGGACTATAGCAATCAGCCCCAGCATTTT
few	TRBV15	TRBD1	TRBJ1-1	CATSSQTMTGGRGTEAFF	TGTGCCACCAGCAGCCAAACCATGACAGGGGGCCGAGGCACTGAAGCTTTCTTT
-	TRBV11-2	TRBD2	TRBJ2-3	CASSPILTSGSDTQYF	TGTGCCAGCAGCCCAATACTGACTAGCGGGTCAGATACGCAGTATTTT
few	TRBV20-1	TRBD1	TRBJ2-3	CSARLQGALTDTQYF	TGCAGTGCACGTCTCCAGGGGGCGTTAACAGATACGCAGTATTTT
few	TRBV7-2	-	TRBJ1-1	CASSLARVEAFF	TGTGCCAGCAGCTTAGCGCGAGTGGAAGCTTTCTTT
many	TRBV12-3/TRBV12-4	-	TRBJ1-1	CASSFQSMNTEAFF	TGTGCCAGCAGTTTTCAGTCCATGAACACTGAAGCTTTCTTT
-	TRBV7-2	-	TRBJ1-2	CASTYGYTF	TGTGCCAGCACGTATGGCTACACCTTC
many	TRBV6-1	-	TRBJ1-5	CASSSQGKRQPQHF	TGTGCCAGCTCGAGTCAGGGAAAGCGTCAGCCCCAGCATTTT
-	TRBV20-1	-	TRBJ2-7	CSARWQTGTGEQYF	TGCAGTGCTAGGTGGCAGACTGGGACTGGCGAGCAGTACTTC
-	TRBV28	-	TRBJ2-7	CASSLTIYEQYF	TGTGCCAGCAGTTTAACGATATACGAGCAGTACTTC
many	TRBV20-1	TRBD1	TRBJ1-1	CSRDSSNTEAFF	TGCAGTAGGGACAGCTCGAACACTGAAGCTTTCTTT
few	TRBV5-1	-	TRBJ1-5	CASSLDGANQPQHF	TGCGCCAGCAGCTTGGATGGGGCAAATCAGCCCCAGCATTTT
many	TRBV10-3	-	TRBJ2-1	CAISVGTLNEQFF	TGTGCCATCAGTGTCGGGACCTTGAATGAGCAGTTCTTC
-	TRBV7-6	TRBD2	TRBJ2-3	CASSPRTSGSSDTQYF	TGTGCCAGCAGCCCTCGTACTAGCGGGAGTTCAGATACGCAGTATTTT
few	TRBV7-2	-	TRBJ2-2	CASSLGRVGELFF	TGTGCCAGCAGCTTAGGCCGGGTCGGGGAGCTGTTTTTT